This T cell receptor (beta chain) emerged from a study of blood T cell repertoires in COVID-19. Source study methods: Amplification from reference gene primers served as the basis for estimated nucleated cell counts. Clones were sequenced by immunoSEQ multiplex PCR, and TCRdb holds only the in-frame ones, with some missing. That table supplies the V and J calls and clone size; D and trimming were determined from the DNA. Of 120,000 to 150,000 clones in the sample, approximately 80% were seen once. The study assigned cohorts using participant-reported clinical history. During the 2 weeks before they entered the study, exposed participants had met someone with a PCR-confirmed or clinician-diagnosed COVID-19 case. V was trimmed by 3 bases and J by 0 bases, leaving 9 bases between them. This CDR3 region has 14 residues. Germline loops: CDR1 SGHVS, CDR2 FQNEAQ.

Sequenced: PBMCs or T cells enriched from blood (not recorded which). This TCR derives from a woman aged 18 to 35 who had been exposed to COVID-19. The V and J genes are TRBV7-8 and TRBJ2-7; a possible D gene is TRBD2 (6 bases). The DNA of the CDR3 is TGTGCCAGCAGCTTCGCGGGGATCTCCTACGAGCAGTACTTC. It codes for CASSFAGISYEQYF.